A selection of T cell receptor beta chains follows, all from one sample in a study of OX40 agonist ivuxolimab in advanced cancers. Profiled with immunoSEQ multiplex PCR; TCRdb holds only in-frame clones, not every one. The table has 65,000 to 90,000 clones, approximately 90% seen once. Here the sequenced sample was CD4+ or CD8+ T cells sorted from blood, taken in a trial of the OX40 agonist ivuxolimab. The receptors come from an adult with an advanced solid tumor such as melanoma, head and neck, liver or kidney cancer. CDR3s include the opening cysteine and the closing phenylalanine or tryptophan. The D gene is left open where the match is weak. Expanded clones are given a class, and other clones once, few, many or no size at all.

v_call	j_call	clone_size	d_call	cdr3_nt	cdr3_aa
TRBV11-2	TRBJ2-1	.	TRBD2	TGTGCCAGCAGCTTAGTGGGACTAGGCTATGAGCAGTTCTTC	CASSLVGLGYEQFF
TRBV28	TRBJ2-7	.	.	TGTGCCAGCAGTTTGTTCCAGGGTGGAGAGCAGTACTTC	CASSLFQGGEQYF
TRBV25-1	TRBJ2-7	.	.	TGTGCCAGCAAATGGGGTGCCTACGAGCAGTACTTC	CASKWGAYEQYF
TRBV6-1	TRBJ1-6	once	.	TGTGCCAGCAGTGAAGTCGGGGAGGTTTCGGACTCCTATAATTCACCCCTCCACTTT	CASSEVGEVSDSYNSPLHF
TRBV23-1	TRBJ2-2	.	TRBD1	TGCGCCAGCAGTCACTTAACCTTAGGACAGGACGGTACCGGGGAGCTGTTTTTT	CASSHLTLGQDGTGELFF
TRBV2	TRBJ2-3	.	.	TGTGCCGTACCAGATTTTGATACGCAGTATTTT	CAVPDFDTQYF
TRBV27	TRBJ1-1	.	TRBD1	TGTGCCAGCAGTTCACCTAACCCACAGGGGGCGATTGAAGCTTTCTTT	CASSSPNPQGAIEAFF
TRBV18	TRBJ1-5	.	.	TGTGCCAGCTCACAGGGAGATCAGCCCCAGCATTTT	CASSQGDQPQHF
TRBV5-8	TRBJ1-3	.	TRBD1	TGTGCCAGCAGCTTTAAAAGGGGGCTTCAATCTGGAAACACCATATATTTT	CASSFKRGLQSGNTIYF
TRBV27	TRBJ2-3	.	TRBD2	TGTGCCAGCAGTTTACGGGGGGGTACAGATACGCAGTATTTT	CASSLRGGTDTQYF
TRBV13	TRBJ2-3	.	TRBD1	TGTGCCAGCAGCTTGGACAGGGTAGCGCAGTATTTT	CASSLDRVAQYF
TRBV27	TRBJ2-3	.	.	TGTGCCAGCCGCACTTTTGAGCGGCCCACAGATACGCAGTATTTT	CASRTFERPTDTQYF
TRBV7-9	TRBJ1-2	.	.	TGTGCCAGCAGCCCTAGGACGGAGAGTAACTATGGCTACACCTTC	CASSPRTESNYGYTF
TRBV27	TRBJ2-2	.	.	TGTGCCAGCAGTCGGACTTCGAACACCGGGGAGCTGTTTTTT	CASSRTSNTGELFF
TRBV2	TRBJ1-4	.	.	TGTGCCAGCAGTGAAGGGACGCTTAGCCTTAATGAAAAACTGTTTTTT	CASSEGTLSLNEKLFF
TRBV27	TRBJ2-1	.	.	TGTGCCAGCAGTTACAGGTCCAGTGAGCAGTTCTTC	CASSYRSSEQFF
TRBV5-1	TRBJ2-5	.	.	TGCGCCAGCAGCTTGGGTGGAGGTTTTCAAGAGACCCAGTACTTC	CASSLGGGFQETQYF
TRBV9	TRBJ2-7	.	.	TGTGCCAGCAGCGTGGGGACGGATTCCTACGAGCAGTACTTC	CASSVGTDSYEQYF
TRBV2	TRBJ2-4	.	.	TGTGCCAGCAGTTACCTACAGGGTGGGGGCATGGCCAAAAACATTCAGTACTTC	CASSYLQGGGMAKNIQYF
TRBV27	TRBJ1-2	.	.	TGTGCCAGCGGATCTAGGGGGGCCGGCTATGGCTACACCTTC	CASGSRGAGYGYTF
TRBV4-1	TRBJ2-7	.	TRBD1	TGCGCCAGCAGCCAAGTCCAGGGGGCCCACGAGCAGTACTTC	CASSQVQGAHEQYF
TRBV28	TRBJ2-1	.	TRBD2	TGTGCCAGCAGTTTATCAAAAGGACTAGCGGGCCGCAATGAGCAGTTCTTC	CASSLSKGLAGRNEQFF
TRBV4-1	TRBJ1-1	.	TRBD1	TGCGCCAGCAGCCAAGATACAGGGGGTTACACTGAAGCTTTCTTT	CASSQDTGGYTEAFF
TRBV11-2	TRBJ2-7	.	TRBD2	TGTGCCAGCAGCTTGCTAGCGGACTCCTACGAGCAGTACTTC	CASSLLADSYEQYF
TRBV9	TRBJ2-7	.	TRBD2	TGTGCCAGCAGCGTAGCTATGGCGGGAGGGACCTACGAGCAGTACTTC	CASSVAMAGGTYEQYF
TRBV10-1	TRBJ2-2	.	.	TGCGCCAGCAGTGAGCGGGGCGGCACCGGGGAGCTGTTTTTT	CASSERGGTGELFF
TRBV13	TRBJ2-7	.	TRBD1	TGTGCCAGCAGACCCGGGACAGGGATTAACGAGCAGTACTTC	CASRPGTGINEQYF
TRBV27	TRBJ2-3	.	.	TGTGCCAGCAGTCTTACCCCAAGTCGATGGTCGGGCACAGATACGCAGTATTTT	CASSLTPSRWSGTDTQYF
TRBV6-6	TRBJ1-2	.	.	TGTGCCAGCAGACCCTGGGGGGAATATGGCTACACCTTC	CASRPWGEYGYTF
TRBV7-8	TRBJ1-5	few	.	TGTGCCAGCAGCTTAAGGGCGGGGCGGGATCAGCCCCAGCATTTT	CASSLRAGRDQPQHF
TRBV19	TRBJ1-1	.	.	TGTGCCAGTAGTATACCCAGGGTTATGGACACTGAAGCTTTCTTT	CASSIPRVMDTEAFF